This T cell receptor beta chain stems from a study of blood T cell repertoires in COVID-19. Study background: In each case, the material was cDNA or gDNA derived from T cells, B-cell-depleted T cells, or PBMCs.

Original methodology: Reference gene primer amplification gave nucleated cell count estimates. The data were produced by immunoSEQ multiplex PCR, yet TCRdb's version contains in-frame clones alone and is incomplete. The D gene and trimming were derived from the DNA, and the V and J assignments and clone size from that table. In the table there are around 250,000 clones, about 87% of which are singletons. Participants came from about two dozen US areas, aged about 18 to 95 years. Losses at the gene ends were 2 bases for V and 6 bases for J; bases not matched to a gene: 8. This CDR3 is 14 amino acids long. Germline CDR1 SGHRS, CDR2 YFSETQ.

The rearrangement joins TRBV5-1 to TRBJ2-7; 7 nucleotides line up with TRBD2. The origin of this receptor is a woman aged 25 to 45 with acute COVID-19. Sequenced material: PBMCs or T cells enriched from blood (not recorded which). In nucleotides, the CDR3 is TGCGCCAGCAGCTTAGAGGTCACGGGAGGCGAGCAGTACTTC. This codes for CASSLEVTGGEQYF.